The sequence of this T cell receptor beta chain was determined in a study of blood T cell repertoires in COVID-19. The table lists this clone with a count of one. Trimming at V came to 4 bases and at J to 4 bases, leaving 4 bases not matched to a gene. Germline CDR1 is MGHRA and CDR2 is YSYEKL. The CDR3 has 14 residues. The table came from immunoSEQ multiplex PCR; TCRdb's copy has only in-frame clones and leaves some out. Of more than 90,000 clones listed, 85% were seen once; the top ten hold 38%. The chain uses TRBV4-1 and TRBJ1-1; the match to TRBD1 covers 9 bases. What was sequenced was peripheral blood. The receptor was derived from a man older than 75 with acute or convalescent COVID-19. The DNA for the CDR3 is TGCGCCAGCAGCCCACAGGGGGCAGGCACTGAAGCTTTCTTT. It codes for CASSPQGAGTEAFF.